A selection of T cell receptor beta chains follows, all from one sample in a study of a mutant IDH1 vaccine in newly diagnosed glioma. The table came from immunoSEQ multiplex PCR; TCRdb's copy has only in-frame clones and leaves some out. Counted here are 85,000 to 100,000 clones, around 77% occurring once; the ten biggest clones make up roughly 7%. The material sequenced was PBMCs, taken from a glioma patient treated with radiotherapy, temozolomide or both. The receptor source for this set is a man between 40 and 49 years old with glioma. Both conserved end residues are part of each CDR3. A D gene is named only where the DNA matches it firmly. Where a row states a size, it is once, few, many or the class of an expanded clone; other rows omit it.

V	J	D	size	CDR3	DNA
TRBV15	TRBJ2-1	NA	NA	CATSSPGLPQQFF	TGTGCCACCAGCAGTCCCGGACTCCCTCAGCAGTTCTTC
TRBV29-1	TRBJ2-7	TRBD2	NA	CSVGPRLAGGYEQYF	TGCAGCGTTGGACCGCGACTAGCGGGGGGCTACGAGCAGTACTTC
TRBV30	TRBJ1-6	NA	NA	CAWSAPRSYNSPLHF	TGTGCCTGGAGTGCCCCCAGGTCCTATAATTCACCCCTCCACTTT
TRBV9	TRBJ1-4	TRBD1	NA	CASSLLDRADNEKLFF	TGTGCCAGCAGCCTACTAGACAGGGCGGATAATGAAAAACTGTTTTTT
TRBV28	TRBJ2-7	NA	NA	CASSSRQGGSYEQYF	TGTGCCAGCAGTTCCCGACAGGGAGGGTCCTACGAGCAGTACTTC
TRBV5-1	TRBJ1-5	NA	NA	CASSLFGNQPQHF	TGCGCCAGCAGCTTGTTCGGGAACCAGCCCCAGCATTTT
TRBV10-3	TRBJ2-7	TRBD2	NA	CAIRPTSGGHYEQYF	TGTGCCATCAGGCCGACTAGCGGGGGGCACTACGAGCAGTACTTC
TRBV2	TRBJ2-1	NA	NA	CAIETSSSYNEQFF	TGTGCCATCGAGACTTCAAGCTCCTACAATGAGCAGTTCTTC
TRBV7-2	TRBJ1-1	NA	once	CASSFFKPGDPLEAFF	TGTGCCAGCAGCTTTTTTAAACCGGGGGACCCCCTCGAAGCTTTCTTT
TRBV14	TRBJ2-2	NA	NA	CASSLTEGANTGELFF	TGTGCCAGCAGCCTTACGGAGGGCGCGAACACCGGGGAGCTGTTTTTT
TRBV4-1	TRBJ2-3	TRBD2	NA	CASSQVASGGAQDTQYF	TGCGCCAGCAGCCAAGTGGCTAGCGGGGGGGCCCAAGATACGCAGTATTTT
TRBV12-5	TRBJ1-1	NA	NA	CASGLGLPNTEAFF	TGTGCTAGTGGTTTGGGACTTCCGAACACTGAAGCTTTCTTT
TRBV7-2	TRBJ2-1	TRBD1	NA	CASTLDRGINEQFF	TGTGCCAGCACCTTAGACAGGGGCATCAATGAGCAGTTCTTC
TRBV6-5	TRBJ2-7	TRBD2	once	CASSTAAGTSDEQYF	TGTGCCAGCAGTACCGCGGCCGGGACTAGCGACGAGCAGTACTTC
TRBV13	TRBJ2-4	TRBD1	NA	CASSANQGAIKNIQYF	TGTGCCAGCAGCGCCAACCAGGGGGCAATTAAAAACATTCAGTACTTC
TRBV7-2	TRBJ2-3	NA	NA	CASSLPGQATDTQYF	TGTGCCAGCAGCTTACCCGGGCAGGCCACAGATACGCAGTATTTT
TRBV27	TRBJ2-6	NA	NA	CASGQRGTGANVLTF	TGTGCCAGCGGACAACGGGGGACCGGGGCCAACGTCCTGACTTTC
TRBV5-5	TRBJ2-7	NA	NA	CASSPRQVAVNEQYF	TGTGCCAGCAGCCCACGACAGGTGGCGGTCAACGAGCAGTACTTC
TRBV10-1	TRBJ2-5	NA	once	CAKGLRQVTRETQYF	TGCGCCAAGGGACTCAGGCAGGTCACACGAGAGACCCAGTACTTC
TRBV10-3	TRBJ1-2	NA	few	CAISGHNLDGYTF	TGTGCCATCAGTGGTCACAACCTAGATGGCTACACCTTC
TRBV6-1	TRBJ2-2	TRBD2	NA	CASTSRGGDPGELFF	TGTGCCAGCACCAGCCGGGGGGGGGACCCCGGGGAGCTGTTTTTT
TRBV7-2	TRBJ1-2	NA	NA	CASSLVRAGGGYTF	TGTGCCAGCAGCTTAGTGAGGGCCGGGGGTGGCTACACCTTC
TRBV5-8	TRBJ2-7	NA	NA	CASSLSTYSYEQYF	TGTGCCAGCAGCTTGTCAACATACTCCTACGAGCAGTACTTC
TRBV5-1	TRBJ1-1	TRBD1	NA	CASSLLTGPNTEAFF	TGCGCCAGCAGCTTACTGACAGGGCCAAACACTGAAGCTTTCTTT
TRBV10-1	TRBJ2-2	NA	few	CASSEIRGTGELFF	TGCGCCAGCAGTGAGATACGGGGGACCGGGGAGCTGTTTTTT
TRBV2	TRBJ2-7	NA	NA	CASSQTGTRAEQYF	TGTGCCAGCAGTCAAACCGGGACTCGAGCGGAGCAGTACTTC
TRBV4-1	TRBJ2-3	NA	NA	CASSQDSTDTQYF	TGCGCCAGCAGCCAAGATAGCACAGATACGCAGTATTTT
TRBV4-2	TRBJ2-1	TRBD2	NA	CASSQQLAGGLFYNEQFF	TGTGCCAGCAGCCAACAATTAGCGGGGGGTCTGTTTTACAATGAGCAGTTCTTC
TRBV14	TRBJ1-1	NA	NA	CASSPWGRGNTEAFF	TGTGCCAGCAGCCCTTGGGGGAGGGGAAACACTGAAGCTTTCTTT